The rows below give T cell receptor beta chains drawn from one sample of a study of blood T cell repertoires in COVID-19. The repertoire was sequenced with immunoSEQ multiplex PCR; TCRdb's copy has only in-frame clones and lacks some. The sample yields roughly 700,000 clones, 85% to 90% seen once. Sequenced input: peripheral blood. These receptors originate from a woman under 30 with acute or convalescent COVID-19. Both conserved end residues are part of each CDR3. Fields, in order: V gene, J gene, CDR3 protein.

V gene: TRBV30; J gene: TRBJ1-2; CDR3 protein: CACPPGTGTNYGYTF
V gene: TRBV10-3; J gene: TRBJ1-6; CDR3 protein: CAISETGLGNSPLHF
V gene: TRBV10-2; J gene: TRBJ2-5; CDR3 protein: CASSQGETRGAQYF
V gene: TRBV5-1; J gene: TRBJ2-3; CDR3 protein: CASSPAGQITDTQYF
V gene: TRBV5-1; J gene: TRBJ1-2; CDR3 protein: CASSVQGYGYTF
V gene: TRBV29-1; J gene: TRBJ1-5; CDR3 protein: CSVEDLGGQHF
V gene: TRBV4-3; J gene: TRBJ2-7; CDR3 protein: CASSQGTSGGAYEQYF
V gene: TRBV3-1/TRBV3-2; J gene: TRBJ1-4; CDR3 protein: CASSQGGVTNEKLFF
V gene: TRBV3-1/TRBV3-2; J gene: TRBJ2-7; CDR3 protein: CASSHQRGGAGEQYF
V gene: TRBV6-6; J gene: TRBJ1-1; CDR3 protein: CASSASGLNTEAFF
V gene: TRBV24-1; J gene: TRBJ2-3; CDR3 protein: CATSEGQGGAADTQYF
V gene: TRBV30; J gene: TRBJ1-2; CDR3 protein: CASNGRGPGYTF
V gene: TRBV27; J gene: TRBJ2-7; CDR3 protein: CASSQPGPGGEQYF
V gene: TRBV4-1; J gene: TRBJ2-7; CDR3 protein: CASSQSRAGANTYEQYF
V gene: TRBV5-6; J gene: TRBJ1-2; CDR3 protein: CASSFRGSNRMGFYGYTF
V gene: TRBV30; J gene: TRBJ1-2; CDR3 protein: CAQRGGRAGSYTF
V gene: TRBV2; J gene: TRBJ1-1; CDR3 protein: CASHTQGSKNTEAFF
V gene: TRBV6-5; J gene: TRBJ2-2; CDR3 protein: CASSQTGSVGELFF
V gene: TRBV11-2; J gene: TRBJ2-2; CDR3 protein: CASSRGLAVGELFF
V gene: TRBV2; J gene: TRBJ1-1; CDR3 protein: CASSGGGTEAFF
V gene: TRBV7-8; J gene: TRBJ2-1; CDR3 protein: CASSLTAVSSYNEQFF
V gene: TRBV5-1; J gene: TRBJ1-6; CDR3 protein: CASSFWGLDNSPLHF
V gene: TRBV5-8; J gene: TRBJ1-1; CDR3 protein: CASSVRQPRSLEAFF
V gene: TRBV4-2; J gene: TRBJ2-6; CDR3 protein: CASSLQGAGANVLTF